Listed below are T cell receptor beta chains from one sample, sequenced in a study of OX40 agonist ivuxolimab in advanced cancers. Profiling relied on immunoSEQ multiplex PCR, and the TCRdb table lists in-frame clones only, not all of them. Found here are tens of thousands of clones, 70% to 85% of them singletons; the top ten hold about 0.4%. The material was CD4+ or CD8+ T cells sorted from blood, obtained in a trial of the OX40 agonist ivuxolimab. The source of these receptors is an adult with an advanced solid tumor such as melanoma, head and neck, liver or kidney cancer. Each CDR3 is given with its conserved first and last residue. The D gene is left open where the match is weak. Not every row has a clone size; where given, it reads once, few, many or a size class.

d_call: -; clone_size: -; j_call: TRBJ1-2; v_call: TRBV27; cdr3_aa: CASSSGGKDYGYTF; cdr3_nt: TGTGCCAGCAGTTCGGGGGGCAAGGACTATGGCTACACCTTC
d_call: -; clone_size: -; j_call: TRBJ2-5; v_call: TRBV27; cdr3_aa: CASSLNRRETQYF; cdr3_nt: TGTGCCAGCAGTTTAAATAGGCGAGAGACCCAGTACTTC
d_call: -; clone_size: -; j_call: TRBJ1-1; v_call: TRBV11-2; cdr3_aa: CASSLDPLLYAEAFF; cdr3_nt: TGTGCCAGCAGCTTAGACCCGCTCCTTTACGCTGAAGCTTTCTTT
d_call: -; clone_size: few; j_call: TRBJ1-1; v_call: TRBV4-2; cdr3_aa: CASSQQYANTEAFF; cdr3_nt: TGTGCCAGCAGCCAACAGTATGCGAACACTGAAGCTTTCTTT
d_call: -; clone_size: -; j_call: TRBJ1-5; v_call: TRBV14; cdr3_aa: CASSQDWGRMGNQPQHF; cdr3_nt: TGTGCCAGCAGCCAAGATTGGGGCCGGATGGGCAATCAGCCCCAGCATTTT
d_call: -; clone_size: -; j_call: TRBJ2-1; v_call: TRBV5-6; cdr3_aa: CASSLLLSGRSNNEQFF; cdr3_nt: TGTGCCAGCAGCTTGTTGTTATCGGGGCGGTCGAACAATGAGCAGTTCTTC
d_call: TRBD1; clone_size: -; j_call: TRBJ2-5; v_call: TRBV7-9; cdr3_aa: CASSDTGVETQYF; cdr3_nt: TGTGCCAGCAGCGATACAGGGGTAGAGACCCAGTACTTC
d_call: -; clone_size: -; j_call: TRBJ1-2; v_call: TRBV5-5; cdr3_aa: CASSFFTGTANYGYTF; cdr3_nt: TGTGCCAGCAGCTTTTTCACCGGGACTGCGAACTATGGCTACACCTTC
d_call: -; clone_size: -; j_call: TRBJ1-2; v_call: TRBV28; cdr3_aa: CASSPTGRINYGYTF; cdr3_nt: TGTGCCAGCAGTCCGACAGGACGGATTAACTATGGCTACACCTTC
d_call: -; clone_size: -; j_call: TRBJ1-1; v_call: TRBV28; cdr3_aa: CASSSRMKTEAFF; cdr3_nt: TGTGCCAGCAGTTCCCGGATGAAGACTGAAGCTTTCTTT
d_call: -; clone_size: -; j_call: TRBJ2-4; v_call: TRBV7-2; cdr3_aa: CASSRRGGGIQYF; cdr3_nt: TGTGCCAGCAGCCGCCGAGGGGGGGGCATTCAGTACTTC
d_call: TRBD2; clone_size: -; j_call: TRBJ2-3; v_call: TRBV4-3; cdr3_aa: CASSQRAGSTDTQYF; cdr3_nt: TGCGCCAGCAGCCAGCGAGCGGGGAGCACAGATACGCAGTATTTT
d_call: -; clone_size: -; j_call: TRBJ2-7; v_call: TRBV5-1; cdr3_aa: CASSLDSRGYEQYF; cdr3_nt: TGCGCCAGCAGCTTGGACTCCCGCGGCTACGAGCAGTACTTC
d_call: -; clone_size: -; j_call: TRBJ1-1; v_call: TRBV5-4; cdr3_aa: CASSLDETEAFF; cdr3_nt: TGTGCCAGCAGCTTGGATGAGACTGAAGCTTTCTTT
d_call: -; clone_size: -; j_call: TRBJ1-5; v_call: TRBV19; cdr3_aa: CASSIRAGLNQPQHF; cdr3_nt: TGTGCCAGTAGTATACGGGCAGGCCTTAATCAGCCCCAGCATTTT
d_call: -; clone_size: -; j_call: TRBJ2-2; v_call: TRBV11-2; cdr3_aa: CASSSPYGARNTGELFF; cdr3_nt: TGTGCCAGCAGCTCTCCCTATGGGGCCCGGAACACCGGGGAGCTGTTTTTT
d_call: -; clone_size: -; j_call: TRBJ2-1; v_call: TRBV28; cdr3_aa: CASSLAGSTYNEQFF; cdr3_nt: TGTGCCAGCAGTTTGGCAGGGTCGACCTACAATGAGCAGTTCTTC
d_call: -; clone_size: -; j_call: TRBJ1-1; v_call: TRBV18; cdr3_aa: CASSPTENTEAFF; cdr3_nt: TGTGCCAGCTCTCCGACAGAGAACACTGAAGCTTTCTTT
d_call: TRBD2; clone_size: -; j_call: TRBJ2-1; v_call: TRBV5-1; cdr3_aa: CASRRASGGSYNEQFF; cdr3_nt: TGCGCCAGCAGGAGAGCTAGCGGGGGATCCTACAATGAGCAGTTCTTC
d_call: TRBD1; clone_size: -; j_call: TRBJ2-1; v_call: TRBV7-8; cdr3_aa: CASSHGDRDHNEQFF; cdr3_nt: TGTGCCAGCAGCCACGGGGACAGGGACCACAATGAGCAGTTCTTC
d_call: -; clone_size: -; j_call: TRBJ1-5; v_call: TRBV6-6; cdr3_aa: CASSYGRQNQPQHF; cdr3_nt: TGTGCCAGCAGTTATGGTCGTCAGAATCAGCCCCAGCATTTT
d_call: -; clone_size: -; j_call: TRBJ2-5; v_call: TRBV5-1; cdr3_aa: CASRPTGGTIKETQYF; cdr3_nt: TGCGCCAGCAGACCAACCGGGGGAACGATAAAAGAGACCCAGTACTTC
d_call: TRBD2; clone_size: -; j_call: TRBJ2-4; v_call: TRBV11-2; cdr3_aa: CASSLSRLAASGDIQYF; cdr3_nt: TGTGCCAGCAGCCTATCCCGACTAGCGGCCTCCGGGGACATTCAGTACTTC
d_call: TRBD2; clone_size: -; j_call: TRBJ2-7; v_call: TRBV5-4; cdr3_aa: CASSRPSGAVKYF; cdr3_nt: TGTGCCAGCAGCCGGCCTAGCGGGGCCGTCAAGTACTTC
d_call: -; clone_size: -; j_call: TRBJ2-7; v_call: TRBV21-1; cdr3_aa: CASRISSGSVSYEQYF; cdr3_nt: TGTGCCAGCAGGATCTCTAGCGGGAGCGTCTCCTACGAGCAGTACTTC
d_call: -; clone_size: few; j_call: TRBJ1-5; v_call: TRBV30; cdr3_aa: CAWSKSGSAVVHF; cdr3_nt: TGTGCCTGGAGTAAGTCGGGTTCAGCCGTTGTGCATTTT
d_call: -; clone_size: -; j_call: TRBJ1-1; v_call: TRBV5-4; cdr3_aa: CASSSGAKNTEAFF; cdr3_nt: TGTGCCAGCAGCTCGGGGGCAAAGAACACTGAAGCTTTCTTT
d_call: TRBD1; clone_size: -; j_call: TRBJ1-1; v_call: TRBV6-1; cdr3_aa: CASSEEVRGRLNTEAFF; cdr3_nt: TGTGCCAGCAGTGAAGAAGTGAGGGGGCGTTTGAACACTGAAGCTTTCTTT
d_call: -; clone_size: -; j_call: TRBJ1-5; v_call: TRBV2; cdr3_aa: CASGPGPPGLGPQHF; cdr3_nt: TGTGCCAGCGGACCGGGGCCGCCCGGGTTGGGGCCCCAGCATTTT
d_call: -; clone_size: -; j_call: TRBJ2-3; v_call: TRBV27; cdr3_aa: CASSFSRGTGTQYF; cdr3_nt: TGTGCCAGCAGTTTTTCCAGGGGCACAGGTACGCAGTATTTT
d_call: -; clone_size: -; j_call: TRBJ1-2; v_call: TRBV7-9; cdr3_aa: CASSSWTSANYGYTF; cdr3_nt: TGTGCCAGCAGCTCGTGGACATCCGCTAACTATGGCTACACCTTC
d_call: -; clone_size: -; j_call: TRBJ2-2; v_call: TRBV9; cdr3_aa: CASSVPPGETNTGELFF; cdr3_nt: TGTGCCAGCAGCGTACCTCCGGGGGAAACGAACACCGGGGAGCTGTTTTTT
d_call: -; clone_size: -; j_call: TRBJ2-1; v_call: TRBV5-3; cdr3_aa: CARSLTGYYNEQFF; cdr3_nt: TGTGCCAGAAGCTTAACGGGGTACTACAATGAGCAGTTCTTC
d_call: -; clone_size: -; j_call: TRBJ1-3; v_call: TRBV5-1; cdr3_aa: CASSPAGASGNTIYF; cdr3_nt: TGCGCCAGCAGCCCCGCGGGGGCTTCTGGAAACACCATATATTTT
d_call: -; clone_size: few; j_call: TRBJ2-6; v_call: TRBV10-1; cdr3_aa: CASSVSSGANVLTF; cdr3_nt: TGCGCCAGCAGTGTGAGTTCTGGGGCCAACGTCCTGACTTTC
d_call: TRBD1; clone_size: -; j_call: TRBJ1-1; v_call: TRBV6-6; cdr3_aa: CASSPPDRAWTEAFF; cdr3_nt: TGTGCCAGCAGTCCCCCCGACAGGGCTTGGACTGAAGCTTTCTTT
d_call: -; clone_size: few; j_call: TRBJ2-3; v_call: TRBV29-1; cdr3_aa: CSVAPGTSTDTQYF; cdr3_nt: TGCAGCGTTGCCCCTGGGACTAGCACAGATACGCAGTATTTT
d_call: -; clone_size: -; j_call: TRBJ2-2; v_call: TRBV11-3; cdr3_aa: CASSLDTGELFF; cdr3_nt: TGTGCCAGCAGTTTAGACACCGGGGAGCTGTTTTTT
d_call: TRBD2; clone_size: -; j_call: TRBJ2-1; v_call: TRBV9; cdr3_aa: CASSVFGRDEQFF; cdr3_nt: TGTGCCAGCAGCGTTTTCGGGAGGGATGAGCAGTTCTTC
d_call: -; clone_size: -; j_call: TRBJ2-1; v_call: TRBV7-2; cdr3_aa: CASSLVDGGGEQFF; cdr3_nt: TGTGCCAGCAGCTTAGTCGATGGCGGCGGTGAGCAGTTCTTC
d_call: -; clone_size: -; j_call: TRBJ2-3; v_call: TRBV5-4; cdr3_aa: CASSLSGSTDTQYF; cdr3_nt: TGTGCCAGCAGCTTGAGCGGGAGCACAGATACGCAGTATTTT
d_call: -; clone_size: -; j_call: TRBJ1-1; v_call: TRBV11-2; cdr3_aa: CASSLFGGVNTEAFF; cdr3_nt: TGTGCCAGCAGCTTATTTGGGGGGGTGAACACTGAAGCTTTCTTT
d_call: TRBD1; clone_size: -; j_call: TRBJ2-5; v_call: TRBV5-1; cdr3_aa: CASFSGGRQGQETQYF; cdr3_nt: TGCGCCAGCTTCTCAGGGGGCCGTCAAGGCCAAGAGACCCAGTACTTC
d_call: -; clone_size: -; j_call: TRBJ1-2; v_call: TRBV2; cdr3_aa: CASSGRNANYGYTF; cdr3_nt: TGTGCCAGCAGTGGGCGGAATGCTAACTATGGCTACACCTTC
d_call: -; clone_size: -; j_call: TRBJ1-1; v_call: TRBV11-1; cdr3_aa: CASSRRQNTEAFF; cdr3_nt: TGTGCCAGCAGCAGACGGCAGAACACTGAAGCTTTCTTT
d_call: -; clone_size: -; j_call: TRBJ1-4; v_call: TRBV4-1; cdr3_aa: CASSQGGPGEVANEKLFF; cdr3_nt: TGCGCCAGCAGCCAGGGGGGTCCAGGAGAGGTAGCTAATGAAAAACTGTTTTTT
d_call: -; clone_size: once; j_call: TRBJ1-5; v_call: TRBV28; cdr3_aa: CASSLSGRSNQPQHF; cdr3_nt: TGTGCCAGCAGTCTCTCTGGCCGGAGCAATCAGCCCCAGCATTTT
d_call: TRBD1; clone_size: -; j_call: TRBJ2-7; v_call: TRBV7-9; cdr3_aa: CASSLWGQGHGEQYF; cdr3_nt: TGTGCCAGCAGCTTATGGGGACAGGGGCACGGCGAGCAGTACTTC
d_call: -; clone_size: -; j_call: TRBJ1-2; v_call: TRBV19; cdr3_aa: CASSTISGTQSYGYTF; cdr3_nt: TGTGCCAGTAGTACTATCTCCGGGACCCAGAGCTATGGCTACACCTTC
d_call: -; clone_size: -; j_call: TRBJ1-2; v_call: TRBV5-6; cdr3_aa: CASRIGEGTYGYTF; cdr3_nt: TGTGCCAGCAGAATTGGTGAAGGAACTTATGGCTACACCTTC